The 19 T cell receptor beta chains presented below share a single source sample, sequenced in a study of immune evolution from preneoplasia to lung adenocarcinoma. Libraries were prepared by immunoSEQ multiplex PCR; TCRdb keeps only in-frame clonotypes and omits some of them. The sample records approximately 9,600 clones, 77% being singletons. The sample was FFPE lung adenocarcinoma in situ tissue. The receptors derive from a person between 60 and 79 years old with lung adenocarcinoma.

J is TRBJ2-5 and V is TRBV18; D is ambiguous. V was trimmed by 5 bases and J by 5 bases, leaving 15 bases between them. This CDR3 contains 14 residues. The V gene's germline CDR1 is KGHSH and CDR2 LQKENI. CDR3 nucleotide sequence: TGTGCCAGCTCATCAGCAAAGGGATTTGAGACCCAGTACTTC. Translating it yields CASSSAKGFETQYF.

In this sample, this clone turned up once. V usage is TRBV7-6 and J usage is TRBJ1-1; tentatively, D is TRBD1 (5 bases). V lost 2 bases, J lost 1 base, and 8 bases lay in between. CDR1 and CDR2 (germline): SGHVS, FNYEAQ. CDR3 size: 14 residues. The CDR3 sequence: CASSLYGGNTEAFF. Here the CDR3 DNA reads TGTGCCAGCAGCTTATATGGGGGGAACACTGAAGCTTTCTTT.

The rearrangement joins TRBV5-1 to TRBJ1-5; TRBD1 matches at 10 bases. With 0 bases clipped from V and 2 bases from J, the junction kept 2 bases outside the gene matches. The CDR3 totals 16 residues. Germline lookup yields CDR1 SGHRS and CDR2 YFSETQ. Written as DNA, the CDR3 is TGCGCCAGCAGCTTGGGGACAGGGGGAGGCAATCAGCCCCAGCATTTT. This gives the protein CASSLGTGGGNQPQHF.

This clone is classed as medium-sized. The chain combines TRBV19 with TRBJ2-3; perhaps D is TRBD1 or TRBD2 (5 bases each). Germline V lookup: CDR1 LNHDA, CDR2 SQIVND (reference sequence). Trimming took off 11 bases at V and 0 bases at J, with 18 bases between the two ends. This CDR3 comprises 15 residues. This chain's CDR3 is CASQSRRESTDTQYF. CDR3 coding DNA: TGTGCCTCCCAAAGTCGCAGGGAGAGCACAGATACGCAGTATTTT. Complete variable domain (other parts from reference TRBV19 and TRBJ2-3): DGGITQSPKYLFRKEGQNVTLSCEQNLNHDAMYWYRQDPGQGLRLIYYSQIVNDFQKGDIAEGYSVSREKKESFPLTVTSAQKNPTAFYLCASQSRRESTDTQYFGPGTRLTVL.

The V and J genes are TRBV2 and TRBJ1-1, with TRBD1 identical over 9 bases. V trimming: 7 bases; J trimming: 5 bases; junction bases outside the gene matches: 8. Germline CDR1 and CDR2: SNHLY and FYNNEI. The length of the CDR3 is 14 residues. The chain's CDR3 is CASMSAGQGTEAFF. The CDR3 DNA reads as TGTGCCAGCATGTCGGCTGGACAGGGGACTGAAGCTTTCTTT.

The chain links TRBV5-1 to TRBJ1-4; possibly TRBD1 for D (6 bases). The V end was cut by 3 bases, the J end by 5 bases, with 14 bases between. This CDR3 has 15 residues. Germline-derived CDR1 and CDR2 are SGHRS and YFSETQ. CDR3 region: CASSSDGQTNEKLFF. The DNA for the CDR3 is TGCGCCAGCAGCTCGGACGGACAGACGAATGAAAAACTGTTTTTT.

The chain couples TRBV9 to TRBJ2-2; D ambiguous. The CDR3 extends over 15 amino acids. CDR1 and CDR2 (germline): SGDLS, YYNGEE. V shed 0 bases and J shed 0 bases, with 6 bases lying between them. The CDR3, as DNA: TGTGCCAGCAGCGTAGGTCCCTCGAACACCGGGGAGCTGTTTTTT. This codes for CASSVGPSNTGELFF.

The chain carries TRBV12-5 and TRBJ2-3; 15 bases map to TRBD2. V was clipped by 4 bases and J by 1 base; unmatched bases: 6. The CDR3 is 18 amino acids. Germline values: CDR1 LGHNT, CDR2 FRNRAP. The CDR3 bases are TGTGCTAGTGGTTCAGGACTAGCGGGGGGGCTTGGCACAGATACGCAGTATTTT. Translation gives CASGSGLAGGLGTDTQYF. The full variable domain, completed using reference TRBV12-5 and TRBJ2-3, is DARVTQTPRHKVTEMGQEVTMRCQPILGHNTVFWYRQTMMQGLELLAYFRNRAPLDDSGMPKDRFSAEMPDATLATLKIQPSEPRDSAVYFCASGSGLAGGLGTDTQYFGPGTRLTVL.

The chain links TRBV7-2 to TRBJ1-4; D perhaps matches TRBD1 (5 bases). V was pared by 2 bases and J by 7 bases, with 14 bases between. This CDR3 is 15 amino acids long. Germline V CDR1 and CDR2: SGHTA, FQGNSA. The CDR3 DNA reads TGTGCCAGCAGCTTAAACGGCAGGGAGAGTGAAAAACTGTTTTTT. Amino acid sequence: CASSLNGRESEKLFF. The full variable domain, in which reference TRBV7-2 and TRBJ1-4 provide the parts outside the CDR3, is GAGVSQSPSNKVTEKGKDVELRCDPISGHTALYWYRQSLGQGLEFLIYFQGNSAPDKSGLPSDRFSAERTGGSVSTLTIQRTQQEDSAVYLCASSLNGRESEKLFFGSGTQLSVL.

This rearrangement joins TRBV7-6 to TRBJ1-3; no reliable D call. The CDR3 consists of 15 residues. Trimming took off 1 base at V and 4 bases at J, with 11 bases between the two ends. CDR1 is SGHVS and CDR2 is FNYEAQ in the germline V gene. As DNA, the CDR3 is TGTGCCAGCAGCTTAGTCCAGGAGGCCGGAAACACCATATATTTT. Translating it yields CASSLVQEAGNTIYF.

V usage is TRBV25-1 and J usage is TRBJ2-2; 8 nucleotides agree with TRBD1. Germline lookup yields CDR1 MGHDK and CDR2 SYGVNS. The CDR3 extends over 16 amino acids. Losses at the gene ends were 3 bases for V and 6 bases for J; bases not matched to a gene: 9. The CDR3: CASSDQGQGSAGELFF. CDR3 coding DNA: TGTGCCAGCAGTGACCAAGGACAGGGAAGCGCCGGGGAGCTGTTTTTT.

J is TRBJ2-5 and V is TRBV5-1, with 7 bases identical to TRBD1. Germline assignment: CDR1 SGHRS and CDR2 YFSETQ. The CDR3 is made up of 14 amino acids. After removal of 4 bases from V and 0 bases from J, the junction contained 3 bases not matched to a gene. The CDR3 reads CASSTGAYQETQYF. In nucleotides, the CDR3 is TGCGCCAGCAGCACAGGGGCGTACCAAGAGACCCAGTACTTC.

V and J are TRBV6-5 and TRBJ2-1; 10 bases match TRBD1. The germline CDR1 and CDR2 sequences are MNHEY and SVGAGI. The V gene end was trimmed by 6 bases and the J gene end by 5 bases; junction bases not matched to a gene: 7. This CDR3 has 15 amino acids. The CDR3 protein is CASRRGQGNNNEQFF. The CDR3 bases are TGTGCCAGCAGACGGGGACAGGGGAACAACAATGAGCAGTTCTTC.

This chain connects TRBV11-3 to TRBJ2-6; TRBD1 is a possible D gene (5 bases). The CDR3 consists of 18 residues. V shed 0 bases and J shed 0 bases, with 12 bases lying between them. Germline values: CDR1 SGHNT, CDR2 YENEEA. The chain's CDR3 is CASSLDLGAASGANVLTF. Written as DNA, the CDR3 is TGTGCCAGCAGCTTAGATCTTGGGGCAGCCTCTGGGGCCAACGTCCTGACTTTC. Looking up the rest from reference TRBV11-3 and TRBJ2-6 gives the full variable domain: EAGVVQSPRYKIIEKKQPVAFWCNPISGHNTLYWYLQNLGQGPELLIRYENEEAVDDSQLPKDRFSAERLKGVDSTLKIQPAELGDSAVYLCASSLDLGAASGANVLTFGAGSRLTVL.

The chain recombines TRBV18 with TRBJ1-1, with D tentatively TRBD1 (6 bases). CDR3 length: 18 residues. The ends were cut back, 1 base at V and 0 bases at J, with 18 bases in the middle. Germline CDR1 and CDR2: KGHSH and LQKENI. As DNA, the CDR3 is TGTGCCAGCTCACCACTTACACTGAAGGGGGGGATGAACACTGAAGCTTTCTTT. This encodes CASSPLTLKGGMNTEAFF.

V gene TRBV27 combines with J gene TRBJ2-2; D ambiguous. V lost 2 bases, J lost 7 bases, and 20 bases lay in between. The CDR3 sequence is 17 residues long. From germline, CDR1 is MNHEY and CDR2 SMNVEV (reference sequence). CDR3 amino acids: CASSLNPLGDRDGELFF. CDR3 in DNA: TGTGCCAGCAGTTTAAACCCCCTTGGGGATAGGGACGGGGAGCTGTTTTTT.

CDR3 loop: CASSLGGGSETQYF. In nucleotides, the CDR3 is TGTGCCAGCAGCTTAGGCGGAGGATCAGAGACCCAGTACTTC. The chain combines TRBV7-6 with TRBJ2-5; D might be TRBD2 (5 bases). Germline-derived CDR1 and CDR2 are SGHVS and FNYEAQ. The CDR3 totals 14 residues. Trimming removed 1 base from V and 4 bases from J, with 10 bases in between.

The chain joins TRBV29-1 to TRBJ1-1; no firm D call. This CDR3 is 13 amino acids long. Per germline, CDR1 SQVTM and CDR2 ANQGSEA. V was shortened by 0 bases and J by 1 base, with 6 bases between the two germline ends. The CDR3 nucleotides are TGCAGCGTTGAAGATCTCCCGAACACTGAAGCTTTCTTT. Protein: CSVEDLPNTEAFF.

This clone was counted a single time. This chain links TRBV5-1 with TRBJ1-1; possible D gene TRBD1, 5 bases. The germline V and J ends were trimmed by 4 bases and 6 bases, with 13 bases remaining between them. Germline assignment: CDR1 SGHRS and CDR2 YFSETQ. There are 13 residues in the CDR3. The CDR3 sequence: CASSGRTRAEAFF. CDR3 sequence (DNA): TGCGCCAGCAGCGGTCGGACAAGGGCTGAAGCTTTCTTT.